The T cell receptor beta chain described here comes from a study of T-cell reconstitution after alpha-beta-depleted transplantation in children. Study-level findings and limits: It was surviving recipient T cells and thymic progenitors that gave some patients high TCRbeta diversity at day 60.

This clonotype was seen many times. As yet, its antigen is unknown. Preparation of the TCRbeta library involved a method that used unique molecular identifiers. A single record per CDR3 protein comes from TCRdb applying MiXCR to the PCR reads. The profile shows 440,000 or so distinct CDR3 sequences, over 40% of them singletons. The length of the CDR3 is 15 residues. V trimming: 4 bases; J trimming: 2 bases; junction bases outside the gene matches: 3. The TCR originated in a girl aged 2-9 years with aplastic anemia, due to receive a stem cell transplant. This sample comprised PBMCs, obtained before TCRalphabeta/CD19-depleted stem cell transplant. V gene TRBV12-3 or TRBV12-4 combines with J gene TRBJ1-1; 11 nucleotides align to TRBD1. As DNA, the CDR3 is TGTGCCAGCAGTTCATGGACAGGGGGCAACACTGAAGCTTTCTTT. This encodes CASSSWTGGNTEAFF.